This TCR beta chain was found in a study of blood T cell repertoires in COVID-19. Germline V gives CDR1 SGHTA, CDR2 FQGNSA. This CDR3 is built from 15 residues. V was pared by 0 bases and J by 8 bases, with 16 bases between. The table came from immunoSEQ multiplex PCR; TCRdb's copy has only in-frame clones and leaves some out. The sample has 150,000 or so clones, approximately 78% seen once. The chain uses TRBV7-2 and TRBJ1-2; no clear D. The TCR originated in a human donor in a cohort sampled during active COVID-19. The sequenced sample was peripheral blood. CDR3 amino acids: CASSLAVALRRGYTF. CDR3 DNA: TGTGCCAGCAGCTTAGCGGTTGCCTTAAGGAGGGGCTACACCTTC.